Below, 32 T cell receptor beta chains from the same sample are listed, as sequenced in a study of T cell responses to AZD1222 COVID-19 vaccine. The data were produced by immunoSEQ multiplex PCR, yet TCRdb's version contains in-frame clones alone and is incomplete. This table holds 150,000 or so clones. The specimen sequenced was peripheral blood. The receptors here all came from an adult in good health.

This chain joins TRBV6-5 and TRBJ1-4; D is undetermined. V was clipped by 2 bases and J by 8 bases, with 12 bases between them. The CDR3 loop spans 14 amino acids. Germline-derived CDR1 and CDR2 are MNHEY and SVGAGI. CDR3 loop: CASSYDVTLEKLFF. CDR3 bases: TGTGCCAGCAGTTACGATGTTACCTTAGAAAAACTGTTTTTT.

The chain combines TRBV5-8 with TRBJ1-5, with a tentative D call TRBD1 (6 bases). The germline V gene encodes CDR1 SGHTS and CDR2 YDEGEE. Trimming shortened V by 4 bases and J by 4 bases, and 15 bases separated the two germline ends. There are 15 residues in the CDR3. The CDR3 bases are TGTGCCAGCAGCATAAGAGGGGGGGGGAATCAGCCCCAGCATTTT. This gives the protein CASSIRGGGNQPQHF.

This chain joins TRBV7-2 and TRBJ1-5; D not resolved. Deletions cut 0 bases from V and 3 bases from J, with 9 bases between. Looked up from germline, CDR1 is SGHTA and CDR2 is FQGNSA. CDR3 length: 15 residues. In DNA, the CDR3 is TGTGCCAGCAGCTTAGCAGGACGGGTCAATCAGCCCCAGCATTTT. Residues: CASSLAGRVNQPQHF.

The CDR3 here is CAWSVLRSGNTIYF. CDR3 bases: TGTGCCTGGAGTGTATTGCGGTCTGGAAACACCATATATTTT. The chain joins TRBV30 to TRBJ1-3; unclear D gene. CDR1 is GTSNPN and CDR2 is SVGIG in the germline V gene (reference sequence). Trimming pared 0 bases from V and 1 base from J, leaving 7 bases between. This CDR3 is built from 14 residues.

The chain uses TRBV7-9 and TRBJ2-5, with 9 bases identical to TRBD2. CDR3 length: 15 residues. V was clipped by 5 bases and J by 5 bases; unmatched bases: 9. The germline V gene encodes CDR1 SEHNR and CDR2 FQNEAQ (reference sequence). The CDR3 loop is CASSRSGGSSETQYF. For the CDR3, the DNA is TGTGCCAGCAGCCGAAGCGGGGGGAGTAGCGAGACCCAGTACTTC.

As DNA, the CDR3 is TGTGCCAGCAGTCCCGGGACAGGGAGGGCTGAAGCTTTCTTT. It translates to CASSPGTGRAEAFF. J is TRBJ1-1 and V is TRBV6-5, with 9 bases aligning to TRBD1. V lost 5 bases, J lost 6 bases, and 7 bases stayed unmatched. This CDR3 comprises 14 residues. Germline V lookup: CDR1 MNHEY, CDR2 SVGAGI.

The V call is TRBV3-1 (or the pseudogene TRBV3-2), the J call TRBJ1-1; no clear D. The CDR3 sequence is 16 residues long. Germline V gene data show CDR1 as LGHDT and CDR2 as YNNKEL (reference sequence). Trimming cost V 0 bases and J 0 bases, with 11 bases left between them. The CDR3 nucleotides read TGTGCCAGCAGCCAAGACTTTGGGCGGATGAACACTGAAGCTTTCTTT. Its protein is CASSQDFGRMNTEAFF.

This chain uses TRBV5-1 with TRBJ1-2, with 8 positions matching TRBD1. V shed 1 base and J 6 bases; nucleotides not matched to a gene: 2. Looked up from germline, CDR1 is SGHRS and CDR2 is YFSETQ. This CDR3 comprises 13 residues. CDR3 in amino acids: CASSLQGADGYTF. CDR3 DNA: TGCGCCAGCAGCTTGCAGGGGGCAGATGGCTACACCTTC.

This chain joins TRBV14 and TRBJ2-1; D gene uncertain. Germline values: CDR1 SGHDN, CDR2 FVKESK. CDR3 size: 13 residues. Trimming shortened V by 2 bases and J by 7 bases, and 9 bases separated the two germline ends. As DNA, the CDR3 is TGTGCCAGCAGCCAATGGGGTGGAAATGAGCAGTTCTTC. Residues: CASSQWGGNEQFF.

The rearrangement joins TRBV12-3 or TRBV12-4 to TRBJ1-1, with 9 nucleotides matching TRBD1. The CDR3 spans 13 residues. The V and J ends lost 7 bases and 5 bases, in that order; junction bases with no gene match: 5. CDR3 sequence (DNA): TGTGCCAGCACAAGACAGGGGGAGACTGAAGCTTTCTTT. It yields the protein CASTRQGETEAFF.

The chain's CDR3 is CASSKVERTALGDTEAFF. The DNA for the CDR3 is TGTGCCAGCAGCAAAGTGGAGAGGACAGCGTTGGGAGACACTGAAGCTTTCTTT. The chain joins TRBV21-1 to TRBJ1-1; the listed D gene, TRBD1, was not tested against the DNA. TRBV21-1 is labeled a pseudogene. This CDR3 is 18 amino acids long.

CDR3: CASSQGGVGGKGEKLFF. In DNA, the CDR3 is TGCGCCAGCAGCCAAGGGGGCGTAGGGGGGAAGGGGGAAAAACTGTTTTTT. This chain joins TRBV4-1 and TRBJ1-4, with a tentative D call TRBD1 (6 bases). From germline, CDR1 is MGHRA and CDR2 YSYEKL. V was pared by 1 base and J by 8 bases, with 20 bases between. This CDR3 comprises 17 residues.

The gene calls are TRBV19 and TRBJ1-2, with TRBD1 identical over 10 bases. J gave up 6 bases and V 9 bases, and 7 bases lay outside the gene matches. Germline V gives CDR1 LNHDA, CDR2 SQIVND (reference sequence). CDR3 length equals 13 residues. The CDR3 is CASPDRGQNGYTF. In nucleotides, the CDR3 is TGTGCCAGCCCCGACAGGGGGCAGAATGGCTACACCTTC.

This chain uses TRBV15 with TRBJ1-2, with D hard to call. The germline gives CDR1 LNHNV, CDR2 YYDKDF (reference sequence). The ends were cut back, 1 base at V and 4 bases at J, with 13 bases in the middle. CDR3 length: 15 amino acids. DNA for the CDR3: TGTGCCACCAGCAGAGTCGGTGAGGGCGGCTATGGCTACACCTTC. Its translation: CATSRVGEGGYGYTF.

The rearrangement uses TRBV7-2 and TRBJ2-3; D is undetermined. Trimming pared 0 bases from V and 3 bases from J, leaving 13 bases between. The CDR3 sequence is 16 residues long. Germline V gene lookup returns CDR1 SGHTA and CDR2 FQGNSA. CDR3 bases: TGTGCCAGCAGCTTAGCAGTAGGGTGGGCTACAGATACGCAGTATTTT. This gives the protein CASSLAVGWATDTQYF.

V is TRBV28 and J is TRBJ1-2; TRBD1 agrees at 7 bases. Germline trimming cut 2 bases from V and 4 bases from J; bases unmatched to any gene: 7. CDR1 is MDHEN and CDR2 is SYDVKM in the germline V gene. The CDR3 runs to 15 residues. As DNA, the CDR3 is TGTGCCAGCAGTTTAAATGGCAGGGGGGGCTATGGCTACACCTTC. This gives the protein CASSLNGRGGYGYTF.

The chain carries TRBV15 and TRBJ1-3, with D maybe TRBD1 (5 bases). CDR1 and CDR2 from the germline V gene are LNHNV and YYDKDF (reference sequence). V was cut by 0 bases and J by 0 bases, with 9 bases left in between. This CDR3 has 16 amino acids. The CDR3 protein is CATSRDKGISGNTIYF. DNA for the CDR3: TGTGCCACCAGCAGAGATAAGGGGATCTCTGGAAACACCATATATTTT.

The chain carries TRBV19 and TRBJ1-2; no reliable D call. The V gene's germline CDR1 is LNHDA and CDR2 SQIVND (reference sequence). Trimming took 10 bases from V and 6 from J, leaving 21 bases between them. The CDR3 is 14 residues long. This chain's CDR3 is CATNPQTGVHGYTF. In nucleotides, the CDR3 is TGTGCCACCAACCCCCAAACCGGGGTTCATGGCTACACCTTC.

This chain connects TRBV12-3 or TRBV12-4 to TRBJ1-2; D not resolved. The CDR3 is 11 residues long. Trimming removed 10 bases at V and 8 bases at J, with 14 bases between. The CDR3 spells CAIPTWGGYTF. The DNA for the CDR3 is TGTGCCATCCCGACGTGGGGAGGCTACACCTTC.

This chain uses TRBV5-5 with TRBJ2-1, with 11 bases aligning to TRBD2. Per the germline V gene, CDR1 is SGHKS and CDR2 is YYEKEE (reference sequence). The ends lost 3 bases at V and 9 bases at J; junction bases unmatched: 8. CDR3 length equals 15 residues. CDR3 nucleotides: TGTGCCAGCAGCTCCCTTAGCGGGGGGGCCGGTGAGCAGTTCTTC. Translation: CASSSLSGGAGEQFF. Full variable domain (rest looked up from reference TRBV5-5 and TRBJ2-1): DAGVTQSPTHLIKTRGQQVTLRCSPISGHKSVSWYQQVLGQGPQFIFQYYEKEERGRGNFPDRFSARQFPNYSSELNVNALLLGDSALYLCASSSLSGGAGEQFFGPGTRLTVL.

The CDR3 sequence: CASSPRGQGTNGYTF. CDR3 sequence (DNA): TGTGCCAGCTCACCTCGGGGACAGGGCACAAATGGCTACACCTTC. This chain joins TRBV18 and TRBJ1-2; 9 nucleotides match TRBD1. Germline V gene data show CDR1 as KGHSH and CDR2 as LQKENI. The junction had 8 bases not matched to a gene; V was cut back by 3 bases and J by 6 bases. The CDR3 has 15 residues.

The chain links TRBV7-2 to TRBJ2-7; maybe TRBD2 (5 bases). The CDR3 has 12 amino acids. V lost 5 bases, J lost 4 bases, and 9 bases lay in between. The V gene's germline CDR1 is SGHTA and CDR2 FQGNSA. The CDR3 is CASSPRAYEQYF. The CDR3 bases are TGTGCCAGCAGCCCGCGGGCGTACGAGCAGTACTTC. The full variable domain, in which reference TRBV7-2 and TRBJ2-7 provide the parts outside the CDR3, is GAGVSQSPSNKVTEKGKDVELRCDPISGHTALYWYRQSLGQGLEFLIYFQGNSAPDKSGLPSDRFSAERTGGSVSTLTIQRTQQEDSAVYLCASSPRAYEQYFGPGTRLTVT.

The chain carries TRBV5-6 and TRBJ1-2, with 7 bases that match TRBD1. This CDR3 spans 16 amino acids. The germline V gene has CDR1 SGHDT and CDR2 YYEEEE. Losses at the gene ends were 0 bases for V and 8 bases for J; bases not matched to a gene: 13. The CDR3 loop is CASSLASTDRVGGYTF. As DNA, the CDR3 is TGTGCCAGCAGCTTGGCCTCCACTGACAGGGTTGGCGGCTACACCTTC.

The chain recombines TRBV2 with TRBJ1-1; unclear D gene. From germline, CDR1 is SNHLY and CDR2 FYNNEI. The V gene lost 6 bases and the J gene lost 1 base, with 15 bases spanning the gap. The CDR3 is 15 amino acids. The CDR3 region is CASSAERHPNTEAFF. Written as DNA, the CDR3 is TGTGCCAGCAGCGCCGAACGCCACCCGAACACTGAAGCTTTCTTT.

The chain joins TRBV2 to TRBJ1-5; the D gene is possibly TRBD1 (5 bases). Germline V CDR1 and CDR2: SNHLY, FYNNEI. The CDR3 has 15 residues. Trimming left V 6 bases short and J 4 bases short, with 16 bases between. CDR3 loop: CASRQGVGSNQPQHF. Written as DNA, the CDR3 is TGTGCCAGCAGGCAGGGAGTGGGGAGTAATCAGCCCCAGCATTTT.

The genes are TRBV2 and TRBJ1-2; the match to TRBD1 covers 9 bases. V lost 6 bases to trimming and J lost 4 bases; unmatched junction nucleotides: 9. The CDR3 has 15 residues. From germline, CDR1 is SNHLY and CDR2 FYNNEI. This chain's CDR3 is CASRAEGQGSYGYTF. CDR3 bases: TGTGCCAGCAGGGCCGAGGGACAGGGATCCTATGGCTACACCTTC.

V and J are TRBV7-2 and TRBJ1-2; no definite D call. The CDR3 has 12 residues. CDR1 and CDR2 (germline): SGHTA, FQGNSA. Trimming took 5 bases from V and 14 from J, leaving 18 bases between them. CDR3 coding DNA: TGTGCCAGCAGCCACAATGACGCCTCTCTTACCTTC. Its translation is CASSHNDASLTF.

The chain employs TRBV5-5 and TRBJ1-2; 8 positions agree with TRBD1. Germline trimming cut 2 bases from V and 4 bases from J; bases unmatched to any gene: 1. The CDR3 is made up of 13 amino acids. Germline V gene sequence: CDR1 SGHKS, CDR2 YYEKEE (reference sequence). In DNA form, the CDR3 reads TGTGCCAGCAGCTTCCAGGGGGCCTATGGCTACACCTTC. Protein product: CASSFQGAYGYTF.

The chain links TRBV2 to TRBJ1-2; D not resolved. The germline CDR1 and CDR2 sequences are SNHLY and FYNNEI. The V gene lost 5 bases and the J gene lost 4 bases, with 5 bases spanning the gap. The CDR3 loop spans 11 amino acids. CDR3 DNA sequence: TGTGCCAGCAGTAGGACCTATGGCTACACCTTC. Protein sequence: CASSRTYGYTF.

This CDR3 is CASSSNPGSNQPQHF. The CDR3 coding sequence is TGCGCCAGCAGCTCCAACCCGGGCAGCAATCAGCCCCAGCATTTT. This chain uses TRBV5-1 with TRBJ1-5; D unclear. The V gene's germline CDR1 is SGHRS and CDR2 YFSETQ. The CDR3 length is 15 residues. The V gene lost 3 bases and the J gene lost 1 base, with 11 bases spanning the gap.

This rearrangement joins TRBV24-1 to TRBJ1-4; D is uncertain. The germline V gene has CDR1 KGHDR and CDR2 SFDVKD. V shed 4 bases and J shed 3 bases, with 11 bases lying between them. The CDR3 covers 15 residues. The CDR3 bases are TGTGCCACCAGTGACCCAAGGTCGGCTAATGAAAAACTGTTTTTT. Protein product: CATSDPRSANEKLFF.

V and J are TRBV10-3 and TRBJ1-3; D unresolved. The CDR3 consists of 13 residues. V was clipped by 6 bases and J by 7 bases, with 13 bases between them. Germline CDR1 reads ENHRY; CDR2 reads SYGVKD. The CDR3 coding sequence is TGTGCCATCAGCCCTTATATAGGTAACACCATATATTTT. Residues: CAISPYIGNTIYF.